This TCR beta chain was captured in a study of CD8 T cells in ankylosing spondylitis. Study conclusions and caveats: Blood from ankylosing spondylitis patients appeared to carry a characteristic roughly eight-variant TCR beta motif.

TCRdb re-called the 5' RACE reads through MiXCR, storing one row per CDR3 protein. The data hold under 950,000 distinct CDR3 sequences, with around a fifth observed a single time. This CDR3 comprises 14 residues. Losses at the gene ends were 4 bases for V and 5 bases for J; bases not matched to a gene: 7. In germline, CDR1 is SGHRS, CDR2 YFSETQ. In its sample, this clonotype was seen many times. Its target is unknown. Source material: blood, either unsorted or a sorted T cell fraction (not recorded which). The sequence came from a male donor with ankylosing spondylitis. The chain recombines TRBV5-1 with TRBJ2-5; 8 bases are a match to TRBD1. CDR3 coding DNA: TGCGCCAGCAGCAACGGACAGGGTCCGGAGACCCAGTACTTC. This gives the protein CASSNGQGPETQYF. Full variable domain (outside the CDR3, taken from reference TRBV5-1 and TRBJ2-5): KAGVTQTPRYLIKTRGQQVTLSCSPISGHRSVSWYQQTPGQGLQFLFEYFSETQRNKGNFPGRFSGRQFSNSRSEMNVSTLELGDSALYLCASSNGQGPETQYFGPGTRLLVL.